This TCR beta chain appears in the sequencing data of a study of OX40 agonist ivuxolimab in advanced cancers. On the study more broadly: Earlier treatment with anti-PD-1, anti-PD-L1 or anti-CTLA-4 was permitted, and 30% to 40% had received some.

This clone was seen only a few times. Other DNA sequences in the same sample also yield this CDR3. Trimming cost V 2 bases and J 3 bases; bases outside gene matches: 1. This CDR3 has 14 residues. Germline V gene sequence: CDR1 SGHTA, CDR2 FQGTGA. Clones were sequenced by immunoSEQ multiplex PCR, and TCRdb holds only the in-frame ones, with some missing. The table includes more than 20,000 clones, 88% detected once. The rearrangement uses TRBV7-3 and TRBJ2-3, with TRBD2 identical over 8 bases. The specimen comprised CD4+ or CD8+ T cells sorted from blood, sampled in a trial of the OX40 agonist ivuxolimab. The TCR comes from an adult with an advanced solid tumor such as melanoma, head and neck, liver or kidney cancer. CDR3 loop: CASSLAGGTDTQYF. In nucleotides, the CDR3 is TGTGCCAGCAGCTTAGCGGGAGGAACAGATACGCAGTATTTT.